Described below is a single T cell receptor (beta chain) sequence and its context. The antigen remains unidentified. These data belong to a study of beta chain features in type 1 diabetes. Whole-study findings and limits: High-TCR-expressing cells could be over-represented by cDNA sequencing. Shorter TCRB CDR3s, moderately but significantly so, were found in Type 1 diabetes patients in all four CD4+ subsets. TCRB repertoires of naive, central memory and Treg cells appeared more similar among patients than among healthy donors.

A single heparinised blood sample, averaging about 120 mL, was obtained per donor. This CDR3 region has 15 residues. V was clipped by 4 bases and J by 4 bases, with 15 bases between them. Germline V gene sequence: CDR1 MNHNS, CDR2 SASEGT. Expressed TCRB transcripts were sequenced after all isolated RNA was converted to cDNA. The data were produced by immunoSEQ multiplex PCR, yet TCRdb's version contains in-frame clones alone and is incomplete. Of approximately 90,000 clones in the sample, roughly a third were seen once. The gene calls are TRBV6-1 and TRBJ2-3; TRBD2 is a possible D gene (7 bases). The receptor comes from a woman younger than 35 in good health. The material sequenced was stem cell memory CD4+ T cells from blood. The DNA of the CDR3 is TGTGCCAGCAGTGCCAGGGGCGCGGGAGCAGATACGCAGTATTTT. This encodes CASSARGAGADTQYF.